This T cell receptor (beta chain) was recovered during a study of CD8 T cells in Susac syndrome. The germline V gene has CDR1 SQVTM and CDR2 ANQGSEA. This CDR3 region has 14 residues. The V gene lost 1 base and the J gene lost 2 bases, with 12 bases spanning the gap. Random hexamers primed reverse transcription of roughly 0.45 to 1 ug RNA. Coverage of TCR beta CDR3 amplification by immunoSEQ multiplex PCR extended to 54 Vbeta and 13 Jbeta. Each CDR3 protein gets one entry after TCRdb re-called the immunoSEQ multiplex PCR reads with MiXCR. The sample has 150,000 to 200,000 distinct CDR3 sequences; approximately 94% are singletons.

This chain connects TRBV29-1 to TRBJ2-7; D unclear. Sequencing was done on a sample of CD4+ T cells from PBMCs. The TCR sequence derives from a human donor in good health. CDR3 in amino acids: CSVEAQVGTYEQYF. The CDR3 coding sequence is TGCAGCGTTGAAGCGCAGGTGGGGACCTACGAGCAGTACTTC.